The subject of this entry is one T cell receptor beta chain. Antigen specificity is unknown. These data are taken from a study of cytomegalovirus exposure and HLA in healthy donors. Overall study results and limits: A later analysis showed TCR association rates differing by HLA locus, peaking at DRB1 and lowest at HLA-C. The productive fraction for most TCR beta V segments was about 90% or about 30% in an earlier analysis. An apparent linkage of common viral pathogens to several of the most significant clusters emerged in a later analysis.

The length of the CDR3 is 14 residues. Trimming cost V 3 bases and J 5 bases, with 11 bases left between them. The germline V gene has CDR1 MNHEY and CDR2 SMNVEV (reference sequence). The study ran its PCR with 60 Vbeta and 13 Jbeta primers. Generated by immunoSEQ multiplex PCR, the TCRdb table keeps only in-frame clones and is missing some. Of about 130,000 clones detected, under 90% appear once; the ten largest clones hold under 4.5%. The chain is built from TRBV27 and TRBJ2-1; D gene unclear. The receptor comes from a woman aged 40 to 55 in good health and CMV-seronegative. The sequenced sample was PBMCs. The CDR3 DNA follows: TGTGCCAGCAGTTTCAGGCAGGCCAACAATGAGCAGTTCTTC. Residues: CASSFRQANNEQFF.